The entry below gives a single TCR beta chain sequence along with its context. The antigen it recognizes is unknown. The sample holds no much larger clone one base away, and base qualities are not on file. This entry belongs to a study of cytomegalovirus exposure and HLA in healthy donors (dated 2017 in TCRdb). Some background on the complete study: An earlier analysis of some 600 of the donors reported 276 Gb of sequence data and 95 million to 140 million unique TCR beta sequences obtained from some 170 million T cells. An early release covering more than 500 HLA-typed donors comprised about 300 gigabases of sequencing data and some 79 million unique TCR sequences. Among the roughly 400 genotyped donors, approximately 81% belonged to the genetic ancestry cluster associated with self-reported Caucasian donors. The aim of the study was to test whether cataloging public T cell receptors could identify signatures of past pathogen exposure. The T cell repertoires of 670 or so subjects were profiled by immunosequencing and related to cytomegalovirus serostatus. Along with the roughly 670-subject first cohort, a separate validation cohort of 120 different subjects was used. High-throughput TCR immunosequencing, statistical association of individual TCRs with disease status, and machine learning were combined to predict cytomegalovirus infection status. In a later analysis, previously published TCR beta repertoires from hundreds of donors were re-analyzed and high-resolution HLA genotyping was added so that TCR occurrence patterns could be studied. Rather than using new phenotypic data, the later analysis identified candidate immune exposures from TCR beta sequences and from how often those sequences occurred across donors. To decide whether each TCR beta V gene segment behaved as functional or pseudogenic, an earlier analysis of approximately 620 of the donors relied on high-throughput TCR beta sequencing. Donor age, sex, ethnicity and CMV serostatus were compiled together with the repertoire data. A later genetic analysis took genome-wide SNP genotypes for about 55% of the 666 donors and used that subset as a discovery cohort. Every discovery cohort repertoire had been produced on one sequencing platform. Class I and class II HLA loci were covered by the typing at four-digit resolution. The number of donors typed differed by locus, with roughly 620-640 for A, B, C, DRB1 and DQB1, about 500 for DQA1, some 570 for DPA1, and 472 for DPB1. A handful of DR-DQ haplotypes were treated as single units for association and clustering because of strong linkage in the cohort. Across 398 genotyped donors of the cohort, an average of about 240,000 unique TCR beta nucleotide sequences per donor were sequenced, and approximately 19% of those sequences were non-productive. Paper-wide results and their limitations: The study listed 150 to 200 TCR beta chains as associated with cytomegalovirus. Some IMGT-functional V segments, including TRBV6-2 and TRBV6-3, could not be told apart with the 87-base-pair reads, so those segments were excluded. Specific HLA alleles were associated with roughly 17,000 TCR beta sequences at a false discovery rate of 0.05 in a later analysis. In a later analysis, several top co-occurrence clusters were reported to appear linked to parvovirus B19, influenza, CMV and Epstein-Barr virus. Most TCR sequences were observed very rarely across donors, whereas some public TCRs were present in many individuals. Seventeen rarely observed V segments, including chromosome 9 orphons, were excluded from the earlier analysis of several hundred of the donors because counts were too low. Immune exposure information for the cohort was limited to CMV serostatus. In a later genetic analysis, fewer N-insertions in productive TCRs were reported among donors in an Asian-associated ancestry cluster than the roughly 640-donor mean. Presence/absence analyses assumed roughly uniform sequencing depth across donors, an assumption that may not hold. A further reported finding was that TCR beta sequences accurately predicted the HLA-A and HLA-B alleles for most subjects in the first cohort. In a later analysis, HLA-associated TCR beta chains were found to be more clonally expanded and to have lower generation probabilities than equally common non-associated chains. An association between a missense DCLRE1C variant and V-gene and J-gene trimming of TCR beta chains was found in a later genetic analysis and replicated in an independent cohort. In this cohort, only TCR beta chains were sequenced, and detectable features were limited by the absence of alpha or paired-chain data. Strong co-occurrence of HLA alleles, especially DR and DQ, made assigning TCR associations to individual alleles difficult. Because HLA typing was missing for some donors at each locus, association tests included only the typed subset. Linkage disequilibrium might explain the correlated functional status among segregating V segments, but an unknown experimental factor could not be excluded. Broadly in line with IMGT annotations, most TCR beta V segments showed up in productive rearrangements about 87% or about 30% of the time in an earlier analysis of several hundred of the donors. In vitro tests confirmed that a few of the cytomegalovirus-associated TCR beta chains recognize cytomegalovirus antigens. According to the authors, the approach could potentially be generalized to other disease states and immunological phenotypes. The classifier was reported to diagnose cytomegalovirus status with high specificity and sensitivity in both the original and validation cohorts. In a later analysis, the rate of TCR association differed among HLA loci, with DRB1 alleles having the most associated TCRs and HLA-C alleles having the fewest. A later analysis found that most CMV-associated TCR beta chains appeared HLA-restricted, with HLA associations seemingly driven largely by CMV exposure. A group of highly shared sequence variants was considered likely to be a technical artifact of the sequencing pipeline.

Library method: the immunoSEQ multiplex PCR assay. For the multiplex PCR, a mixture combining 60 forward primers for TCR Vbeta segments and 13 reverse primers for TCR Jbeta segments was used. Amplification of the CDR3 region of rearranged TCR beta genes was performed with a multiplex PCR assay on genomic DNA. Amplified TCR beta libraries were sequenced as 87-base-pair reads on the Illumina HiSeq System. In the source study's methods: Across the 500 to 850 repertoires, a later analysis counted approximately 75 million unique TCR beta chains, roughly 11 million of which were shared by at least two donors. Raw reads were error-corrected and collapsed into unique sequences by a nearest-neighbor algorithm in which closely related sequences were merged to remove PCR and sequencing errors. V, D and J gene segments were assigned by aligning CDR3 sequences to IMGT reference sequences. Each retained sequence needed at least a six-nucleotide match to both a V gene segment and a J gene segment. A rearrangement counted as productive if the CDR3 had no stop codons and remained in frame with V and J, and every other rearrangement counted as non-productive. CDR3 was defined by IMGT convention, running from the second conserved V-encoded cysteine to the conserved J-encoded phenylalanine. The earlier analysis of about 610 of the donors excluded any sequence lacking an unambiguous match to a single V gene segment. In an earlier analysis of several hundred of the donors, V segments were called functional above 56.7% productive rearrangements and were called segregating when the between-donor standard deviation exceeded 5%. A statistical classification framework was developed to diagnose cytomegalovirus status using the catalog of TCR beta chain sequences. In a later analysis, TCR nucleotide sequences were compared against IMGT/GENE-DB human TR gene sequences so that V and J genes could be assigned. A later analysis assigned CDR3 sequences and most-parsimonious VDJ recombination scenarios with the TCRdist pipeline. In a later analysis, each TCR beta chain was defined by its CDR3 amino acid sequence together with its V-gene family, and reads without a unique V-gene family were excluded. A later analysis removed roughly 590 highly shared, low-generation-probability nucleotide sequences to deal with suspected cross-contamination and a sequencing artifact. For each public chain, a later analysis derived a clonal expansion index from normalized ranks of inferred template counts within each repertoire. A later analysis computed generation probabilities with a VDJ recombination model fitted to out-of-frame rearrangements, and checked the results against IGoR. In a later analysis, TCR-TCR, TCR-HLA and TCR-CMV co-occurrence was scored with hypergeometric tests, and a repertoire-size bias correction was applied to TCR pairs. A later analysis estimated false discovery rates by permuting HLA or CMV assignments 20 times. In a later analysis, co-occurring TCRs were grouped with DBSCAN, and TCRdist sequence similarity was added when clustering was performed within HLA-allele-positive subsets. Co-occurrence clustering excluded repertoires with fewer than 30,000 or more than 120,000 public chains, plus five with anomalous nucleotide sharing. Held by TCRdb, this immuneACCESS table contains in-frame sequences only and omits some clones. Under half of the omission traces to an unresolved V gene where checked; the cause of the rest is unknown. For V, J and clone size, that table is used; D and trimming come from the DNA. The sample has hundreds of thousands of clones on record, approximately 90% of them singletons. Of the sample, about 2.3% falls within the top ten clones.

In total, 600 or so healthy bone marrow donors made up the cohort. All cohort members were sampled while nominally healthy, although unrecorded immune exposures were likely present. The donor tested CMV seronegative and was one of the 352 seronegative cohort members. Each donor provided a peripheral blood sample, and peripheral blood mononuclear cells were used for TCR beta sequencing. Genomic DNA extraction from the blood cell samples was performed with the Qiagen DNeasy Blood Extraction Kit. From its cysteine to its phenylalanine, the CDR3 spans 15 amino acids. Left in the record is the CDR3 DNA by itself, 45 bases read in frame from the first base. CDR1 and CDR2 are drawn from the germline V gene: SGHRS, YFSETQ. Trimming at the junction amounts to 0 bases on V and 3 bases on J, and the germline ends lie 12 bases apart.

This chain is built from TRBV5-1 and TRBJ1-1; no confident D gene assignment can be made. This sequence originates from a young woman in good health and CMV-seronegative. The sample was PBMCs. The DNA reads TGCGCCAGCAGCTTGGCCCAGTCTTTTGACACTGAAGCTTTCTTT. This gives the protein CASSLAQSFDTEAFF.